Below are 32 T cell receptor beta chains sequenced from a single sample in a study of cytomegalovirus exposure and HLA in healthy donors. The PCR contained 60 Vbeta and 13 Jbeta primers. Sequenced by immunoSEQ multiplex PCR; TCRdb stores in-frame clones only, minus some. The sample consists of approximately 190,000 clones, roughly 84% of them appearing once. Sequenced input: PBMCs. Receptors originate from a woman in her forties or fifties in good health and CMV-seropositive.

V gene TRBV30 combines with J gene TRBJ1-1; D is ambiguous. The CDR3 spans 13 residues. Trimming took 0 bases from V and 0 from J, leaving 5 bases between them. From germline, CDR1 is GTSNPN and CDR2 SVGIG (reference sequence). This chain's CDR3 is CAWSVLLNTEAFF. CDR3 coding DNA: TGTGCCTGGAGTGTACTTTTGAACACTGAAGCTTTCTTT.

The V call is TRBV19, the J call TRBJ1-5; TRBD1 matches 7 bases. The V gene's germline CDR1 is LNHDA and CDR2 SQIVND (reference sequence). The CDR3 sequence is 15 residues long. The trim removed 4 bases at V and 0 bases at J, leaving 3 bases unmatched. CDR3 DNA sequence: TGTGCCAGTAGTAGACAGGGTATTAGCAATCAGCCCCAGCATTTT. This codes for CASSRQGISNQPQHF.

This clone showed up just a few times. The V call is TRBV7-2, the J call TRBJ2-7; D is uncertain. With 5 bases removed from V and 2 bases from J, the gap between germline ends came to 4 bases. The germline V gene encodes CDR1 SGHTA and CDR2 FQGNSA. The CDR3 is 11 amino acids. CDR3 amino acids: CASSRTYEQYF. In nucleotides, the CDR3 is TGTGCCAGCAGCCGTACCTACGAGCAGTACTTC.

Notes on this clone: It is likely a read error, because the conserved phenylalanine at the end of the CDR3 is missing. This chain uses TRBV7-3 with TRBJ1-2; possible D gene TRBD1, 6 bases. The germline V gene has CDR1 SGHTA and CDR2 FQGTGA. The CDR3 is made up of 13 amino acids. The V and J ends lost 2 bases and 7 bases respectively, with 11 bases between them. CDR3 loop: CASSLAGEGGYTL. The CDR3 nucleotides are TGTGCCAGCAGCTTAGCAGGGGAGGGTGGCTACACCCTC.

J is TRBJ1-2 and V is TRBV6-5; 7 bases are a match to TRBD1. V gave up 6 bases and J gave up 3 bases; unmatched junction bases: 4. This CDR3 spans 13 amino acids. Germline V lookup: CDR1 MNHEY, CDR2 SVGAGI. The CDR3 sequence: CASRAGTDYGYTF. CDR3 nucleotides: TGTGCCAGCAGGGCCGGGACAGACTATGGCTACACCTTC.

The chain recombines TRBV7-2 with TRBJ2-1; the D gene is possibly TRBD1 (6 bases). The germline V gene has CDR1 SGHTA and CDR2 FQGNSA. The CDR3 runs to 15 residues. Trimming pared 1 base from V and 7 bases from J, leaving 14 bases between. CDR3 residues: CASSLVGAGENEQFF. As DNA, the CDR3 is TGTGCCAGCAGCTTAGTCGGGGCAGGGGAAAATGAGCAGTTCTTC.

V gene TRBV9 combines with J gene TRBJ2-1; 9 bases match TRBD2. V dropped 1 base and J dropped 8; count of bases not matched to a gene: 10. Germline V gene lookup returns CDR1 SGDLS and CDR2 YYNGEE. CDR3 length equals 16 residues. CDR3 in DNA: TGTGCCAGCAGCGTAAATGGGCGGGGGGGCAAAGATGAGCAGTTCTTC. This codes for CASSVNGRGGKDEQFF.

The CDR3 spells CASSQDPAGANTGELFF. Written as DNA, the CDR3 is TGCGCCAGCAGCCAAGATCCAGCAGGGGCGAACACCGGGGAGCTGTTTTTT. The chain uses TRBV4-3 and TRBJ2-2; perhaps TRBD1 as D (6 bases). V dropped 0 bases and J dropped 0 bases, with 11 bases sitting between them. Germline V gene data show CDR1 as LGHNA and CDR2 as YSLEER. The CDR3 has 17 residues.

This clone was recorded only once. The chain carries TRBV7-9 and TRBJ1-1, with a tentative D call TRBD1 (6 bases). In germline, CDR1 is SEHNR, CDR2 FQNEAQ (reference sequence). The CDR3 covers 14 residues. V lost 5 bases, J lost 1 base, and 11 bases lay in between. This CDR3 reads CASSLRDKNTEAFF. The CDR3 DNA follows: TGTGCCAGCAGCCTCCGGGACAAGAACACTGAAGCTTTCTTT.

This sequence joins TRBV7-9 and TRBJ1-5; D possibly corresponds to TRBD1 (5 bases). This CDR3 comprises 15 residues. The V gene's germline CDR1 is SEHNR and CDR2 FQNEAQ (reference sequence). The V gene lost 1 base and the J gene lost 3 bases, with 10 bases spanning the gap. Written as DNA, the CDR3 is TGTGCCAGCAGCTTAGATCCAGGGAACAATCAGCCCCAGCATTTT. It translates to CASSLDPGNNQPQHF. The full variable domain, completed using reference TRBV7-9 and TRBJ1-5, is DTGVSQNPRHKITKRGQNVTFRCDPISEHNRLYWYRQTLGQGPEFLTYFQNEAQLEKSRLLSDRFSAERPKGSFSTLEIQRTEQGDSAMYLCASSLDPGNNQPQHFGDGTRLSIL.

The rearrangement uses TRBV2 and TRBJ1-2; TRBD1 agrees at 7 bases. Germline V gene sequence: CDR1 SNHLY, CDR2 FYNNEI. The CDR3 extends over 15 amino acids. V gave up 1 base and J gave up 5 bases; unmatched junction bases: 7. Here the CDR3 reads CASSEGQGIRYGYTF. DNA of the CDR3: TGTGCCAGCAGTGAAGGACAGGGCATTCGGTATGGCTACACCTTC. Filled out from reference TRBV2 and TRBJ1-2, the complete variable domain reads EPEVTQTPSHQVTQMGQEVILRCVPISNHLYFYWYRQILGQKVEFLVSFYNNEISEKSEIFDDQFSVERPDGSNFTLKIRSTKLEDSAMYFCASSEGQGIRYGYTFGSGTRLTVV.

The J gene is TRBJ2-4, the V gene TRBV6-5, with 10 bases fitting TRBD1. CDR3 length: 13 amino acids. V was pared by 7 bases and J by 10 bases, with 7 bases of the junction left unmatched. Looked up from germline, CDR1 is MNHEY and CDR2 is SVGAGI. In DNA, the CDR3 is TGTGCCAGCACCATGGGGACAGGGGCTATTCAGTACTTC. It specifies CASTMGTGAIQYF.

This chain connects TRBV7-6 to TRBJ2-5; possibly TRBD1 for D (6 bases). Germline V gives CDR1 SGHVS, CDR2 FNYEAQ. V gave up 1 base and J gave up 5 bases, with 14 bases separating them. This CDR3 has 15 amino acids. CDR3 amino acids: CASSLGSGALETQYF. CDR3 DNA sequence: TGTGCCAGCAGCTTAGGGTCAGGGGCGCTGGAGACCCAGTACTTC.

This chain joins TRBV5-1 and TRBJ2-2; D possibly corresponds to TRBD2 (6 bases). This CDR3 region has 15 residues. V was cut by 3 bases and J by 3 bases, with 12 bases left in between. Germline values: CDR1 SGHRS, CDR2 YFSETQ. CDR3 nucleotide sequence: TGCGCCAGCAGCTCAGGAGGGCCGGACACCGGGGAGCTGTTTTTT. Protein product: CASSSGGPDTGELFF.

On this clone: Other DNA sequences within the sample encode an identical CDR3. V usage is TRBV18 and J usage is TRBJ2-7; D might be TRBD1 (6 bases). From germline, CDR1 is KGHSH and CDR2 LQKENI. The CDR3 consists of 14 residues. Deletions cut 5 bases from V and 0 bases from J, with 11 bases between. The CDR3 protein is CASSGDRSSYEQYF. In nucleotides, the CDR3 is TGTGCCAGCTCAGGCGACAGGTCCTCCTACGAGCAGTACTTC.

The chain is built from TRBV14 and TRBJ2-5, with 10 bases identical to TRBD1. The J call could be wrong; TRBJ2-7 is a better fit for the DNA end. Germline V gene lookup returns CDR1 SGHDN and CDR2 FVKESK. The CDR3 is 15 amino acids. The DNA for the CDR3 is TGTGCCAGCAGCCAGCGGACAGGGGGGGTCTACGAGCAGTACTTC. Translating gives CASSQRTGGVYEQYF.

The V and J genes are TRBV7-9 and TRBJ1-6; a possible D gene is TRBD1 (5 bases). V dropped 3 bases and J dropped 7 bases, with 13 bases sitting between them. The CDR3 is made up of 15 amino acids. CDR1 is SEHNR and CDR2 is FQNEAQ in the germline V gene (reference sequence). CDR3 nucleotide sequence: TGTGCCAGCAGCTTCGGGGGAAGTGGGAATTCACCCCTCCACTTT. Translated, it gives CASSFGGSGNSPLHF.

The J gene is TRBJ2-2, the V gene TRBV19; D not certain. Trimming removed 3 bases from V and 5 bases from J, with 13 bases in between. In germline, CDR1 is LNHDA, CDR2 SQIVND (reference sequence). The CDR3 runs 15 residues. Here the CDR3 reads CASSMIWSSTGELFF. As DNA, the CDR3 is TGTGCCAGTAGTATGATTTGGAGTTCGACCGGGGAGCTGTTTTTT.

The CDR3 sequence is CASNRQGPGKTEAFF. The CDR3 DNA is TGTGCCAGCAATAGACAGGGGCCGGGGAAGACTGAAGCTTTCTTT. The chain links TRBV6-1 to TRBJ1-1; 8 positions agree with TRBD1. The CDR3 consists of 15 residues. Per germline, CDR1 MNHNS and CDR2 SASEGT. Unmatched junction bases numbered 12, after V lost 7 bases and J lost 5 bases.

CDR3 in DNA: TGTGCTAGTGGTTATCGACAGGTCAGCTACGAGCAGTACTTC. This codes for CASGYRQVSYEQYF. The gene calls are TRBV12-5 and TRBJ2-7; the D gene is possibly TRBD1 (6 bases). V lost 4 bases and J 3 bases, leaving 13 bases between the germline ends. The CDR3 totals 14 residues. CDR1 is LGHNT, CDR2 FRNRAP, per germline.

The chain uses TRBV5-1 and TRBJ2-2; 10 nucleotides line up with TRBD2. There are 15 residues in the CDR3. Looked up from germline, CDR1 is SGHRS and CDR2 is YFSETQ. Trimming cost V 3 bases and J 6 bases; bases outside gene matches: 5. The CDR3 is CASSSSGGAPGELFF. The DNA of the CDR3 is TGCGCCAGCAGCTCAAGCGGGGGGGCCCCCGGGGAGCTGTTTTTT.

The chain carries TRBV28 and TRBJ2-5; 13 bases fit TRBD2. V was pared by 8 bases and J by 4 bases, with 10 bases of the junction left unmatched. CDR3 length equals 16 residues. CDR1 is MDHEN and CDR2 is SYDVKM in the germline V gene. The CDR3 region is CASGTSGGAGRETQYF. The CDR3 nucleotides are TGTGCCAGCGGAACTAGCGGGGGGGCCGGAAGAGAGACCCAGTACTTC.

The V gene is TRBV27, the J gene TRBJ2-3; D possibly corresponds to TRBD2 (7 bases). The CDR3 is 16 residues long. In germline, CDR1 is MNHEY, CDR2 SMNVEV (reference sequence). The V gene lost 5 bases and the J gene lost 6 bases, with 21 bases spanning the gap. The CDR3 coding sequence is TGTGCCAGCAGTCCCTTGGCGGGGGCTTCTCTGGATACGCAGTATTTT. Translated, it gives CASSPLAGASLDTQYF.

The rearrangement joins TRBV5-1 to TRBJ1-2; tentative D call: TRBD1 (5 bases). V was clipped by 3 bases and J by 6 bases, with 15 bases between them. This CDR3 has 14 residues. The germline gives CDR1 SGHRS, CDR2 YFSETQ. As DNA, the CDR3 is TGCGCCAGCAGCTCCCGGGGGGACTTTGATGGCTACACCTTC. It specifies CASSSRGDFDGYTF.

The J gene is TRBJ2-2, the V gene TRBV5-1, with D maybe TRBD2 (5 bases). Germline values: CDR1 SGHRS, CDR2 YFSETQ. The V and J ends lost 2 bases and 4 bases respectively, with 15 bases between them. The CDR3 extends over 16 amino acids. In DNA, the CDR3 is TGCGCCAGCAGCTTTAACGGGGATATGACCACCGGGGAGCTGTTTTTT. Its translation: CASSFNGDMTTGELFF.

This clone occurred once. The chain couples TRBV28 to TRBJ2-5; maybe TRBD2 (6 bases). Between the trimmed V and J ends, which lost 5 bases and 1 base, there was a span of 17 bases. Looked up from germline, CDR1 is MDHEN and CDR2 is SYDVKM. This CDR3 is built from 16 residues. CDR3 sequence (DNA): TGTGCCAGCAGTCCTCAAAGACTAGGGCCCCAAGAGACCCAGTACTTC. Its protein product is CASSPQRLGPQETQYF.

This chain joins TRBV7-2 and TRBJ2-5; D is perhaps TRBD1 (6 bases). The DNA matches TRBJ2-7 better at its end, which makes the J call doubtful. The CDR3 is 15 amino acids. Germline CDR1 SGHTA, CDR2 FQGNSA. CDR3 sequence (DNA): TGTGCCAGCAGTACGTTCACAGGGAGAATCGACGAGCAGTACTTC. Translated: CASSTFTGRIDEQYF.

The chain uses TRBV14 and TRBJ2-3, with 8 bases that match TRBD2. Trimming took 7 bases from V and 2 from J; bases not matched to a gene: 8. The CDR3 consists of 15 residues. The V gene's germline CDR1 is SGHDN and CDR2 FVKESK. The CDR3: CASTRSGGLTDTQYF. In nucleotides, the CDR3 is TGTGCCAGCACCCGAAGCGGGGGCCTCACAGATACGCAGTATTTT.

The chain has TRBV5-1 and TRBJ2-3, with a weak D call TRBD2 (6 bases). The germline V gene encodes CDR1 SGHRS and CDR2 YFSETQ. Trimming pared 6 bases from V and 1 base from J, leaving 15 bases between. The CDR3 totals 15 residues. The CDR3 DNA sequence: TGCGCCAGCACAATCGGGCGGGGAGGCACAGATACGCAGTATTTT. It yields the protein CASTIGRGGTDTQYF.

The gene calls are TRBV7-9 and TRBJ2-7; D not certain. The ends were cut back, 4 bases at V and 5 bases at J, with 6 bases in the middle. The germline V gene encodes CDR1 SEHNR and CDR2 FQNEAQ (reference sequence). The CDR3 extends over 11 amino acids. CDR3 loop: CASSSRNEQYF. The CDR3 bases are TGTGCCAGCAGCTCCAGGAACGAGCAGTACTTC.

The V gene is TRBV5-4, the J gene TRBJ2-2, with D tentatively TRBD1 (6 bases). The CDR3 contains 14 residues. Germline CDR1 is SGHNT and CDR2 is YYREEE (reference sequence). Trimming pared 0 bases from V and 6 bases from J, leaving 9 bases between. CDR3 sequence: CASSLEQGPGELFF. CDR3 DNA: TGTGCCAGCAGCTTGGAACAGGGTCCCGGGGAGCTGTTTTTT.

The chain has TRBV6-5 and TRBJ2-1; TRBD2 aligns across 11 bases. Germline CDR1 and CDR2: MNHEY and SVGAGI. The CDR3 length is 16 residues. V lost 4 bases, J lost 4 bases, and 6 bases stayed unmatched. CDR3 in amino acids: CASSFTGTSGYNEQFF. The CDR3 DNA is TGTGCCAGCAGTTTCACCGGGACTAGCGGTTACAATGAGCAGTTCTTC.